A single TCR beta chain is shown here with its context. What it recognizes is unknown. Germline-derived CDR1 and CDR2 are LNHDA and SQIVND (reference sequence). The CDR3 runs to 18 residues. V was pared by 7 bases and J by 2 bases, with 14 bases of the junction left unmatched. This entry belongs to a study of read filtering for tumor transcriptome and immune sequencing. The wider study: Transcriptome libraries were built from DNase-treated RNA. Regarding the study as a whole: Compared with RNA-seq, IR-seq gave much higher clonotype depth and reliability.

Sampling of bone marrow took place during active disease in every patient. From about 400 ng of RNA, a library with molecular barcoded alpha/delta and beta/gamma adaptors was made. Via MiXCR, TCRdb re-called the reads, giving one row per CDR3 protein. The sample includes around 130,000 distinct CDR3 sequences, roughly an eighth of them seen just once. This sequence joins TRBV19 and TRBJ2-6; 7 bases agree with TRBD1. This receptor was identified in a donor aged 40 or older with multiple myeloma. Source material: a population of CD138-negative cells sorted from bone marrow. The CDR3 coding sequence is TGTGCCAGTACCCCTAGACAGGGCGGCCCTGCTGGGGCCAACGTCCTGACTTTC. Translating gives CASTPRQGGPAGANVLTF.